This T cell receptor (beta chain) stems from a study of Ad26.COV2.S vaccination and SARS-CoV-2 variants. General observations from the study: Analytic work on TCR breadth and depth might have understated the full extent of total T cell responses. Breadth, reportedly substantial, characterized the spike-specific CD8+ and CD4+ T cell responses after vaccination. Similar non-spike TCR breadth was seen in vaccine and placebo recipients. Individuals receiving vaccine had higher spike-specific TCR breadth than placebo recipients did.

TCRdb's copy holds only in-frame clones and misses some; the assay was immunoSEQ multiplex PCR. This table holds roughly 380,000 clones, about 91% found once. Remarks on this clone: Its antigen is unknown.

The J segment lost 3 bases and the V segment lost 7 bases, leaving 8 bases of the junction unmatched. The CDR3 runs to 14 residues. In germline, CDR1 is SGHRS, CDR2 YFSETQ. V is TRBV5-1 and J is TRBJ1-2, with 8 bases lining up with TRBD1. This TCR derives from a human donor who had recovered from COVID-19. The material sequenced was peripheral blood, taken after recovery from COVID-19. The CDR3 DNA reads TGCGCCAGCGGGGCAGGGGGCAAGGACTATGGCTACACCTTC. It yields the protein CASGAGGKDYGYTF. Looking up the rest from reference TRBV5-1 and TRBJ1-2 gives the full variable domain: KAGVTQTPRYLIKTRGQQVTLSCSPISGHRSVSWYQQTPGQGLQFLFEYFSETQRNKGNFPGRFSGRQFSNSRSEMNVSTLELGDSALYLCASGAGGKDYGYTFGSGTRLTVV.